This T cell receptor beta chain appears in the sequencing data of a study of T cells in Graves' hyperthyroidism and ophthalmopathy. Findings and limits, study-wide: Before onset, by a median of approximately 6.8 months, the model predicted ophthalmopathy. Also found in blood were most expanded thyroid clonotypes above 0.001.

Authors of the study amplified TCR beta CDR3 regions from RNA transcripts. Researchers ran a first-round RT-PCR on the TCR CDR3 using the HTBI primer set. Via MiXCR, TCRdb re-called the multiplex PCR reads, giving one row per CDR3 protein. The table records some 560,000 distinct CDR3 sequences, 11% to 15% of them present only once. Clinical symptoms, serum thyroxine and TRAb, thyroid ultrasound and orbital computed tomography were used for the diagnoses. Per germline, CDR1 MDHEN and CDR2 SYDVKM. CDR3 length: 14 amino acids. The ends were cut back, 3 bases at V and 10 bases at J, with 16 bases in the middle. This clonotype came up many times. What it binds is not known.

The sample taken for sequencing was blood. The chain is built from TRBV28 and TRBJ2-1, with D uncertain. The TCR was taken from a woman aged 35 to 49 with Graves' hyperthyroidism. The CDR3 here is CASSFLRLKREQFF. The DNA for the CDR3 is TGTGCCAGCAGTTTCCTGAGGCTGAAGAGGGAGCAGTTCTTC.